What follows are 10 T cell receptor beta chains derived from one specimen sequenced in a study of identical twins. TCRdb ran MiXCR on the 5' RACE reads and lists one entry per CDR3 protein. The sample shows some 230,000 distinct CDR3 sequences, around 6.5% of them seen only once. This sample was shared with a second study, whose subject was T cells expressing NK-cell markers.

Sequenced input: CD8+ T cells sorted from blood. Every receptor here comes from a woman younger than 30 in good health.

In this sample, this clonotype turned up a few times. The chain recombines TRBV13 with TRBJ2-1, with D possibly TRBD2 on 6 matching bases. V was cut by 5 bases and J by 7 bases, with 15 bases left in between. Germline CDR1 is PRHDT and CDR2 is FYEKMQ (reference sequence). The CDR3 consists of 14 residues. CDR3 residues: CASSHLWRVNEQFF. Written as DNA, the CDR3 is TGTGCCAGCAGCCACCTCTGGAGGGTGAATGAGCAGTTCTTC.

This clonotype was counted only a few times. The chain links TRBV12-3 or TRBV12-4 to TRBJ2-5, with 10 bases matching TRBD1. The CDR3 has 14 amino acids. V lost 5 bases to trimming and J lost 5 bases; unmatched junction nucleotides: 5. The CDR3 is CASSPDRGQETQYF. The CDR3 nucleotides are TGTGCCAGCAGTCCAGACAGGGGGCAGGAGACCCAGTACTTC.

This chain uses TRBV27 with TRBJ1-1; D is unclear. Germline values: CDR1 MNHEY, CDR2 SMNVEV (reference sequence). V gave up 7 bases and J gave up 6 bases, with 9 bases separating them. This CDR3 is 11 amino acids long. The chain's CDR3 is CASIFGPEAFF. The CDR3 coding sequence is TGTGCCAGCATCTTCGGGCCTGAAGCTTTCTTT.

This clonotype was found many times. This chain uses TRBV10-3 with TRBJ2-3; TRBD2 might be the D (6 bases). Germline CDR1 ENHRY, CDR2 SYGVKD. V dropped 8 bases and J dropped 2 bases, with 11 bases sitting between them. The CDR3 totals 13 residues. The DNA for the CDR3 is TGTGCCATCCGTCCGGGGGACACAGATACGCAGTATTTT. This translates into CAIRPGDTDTQYF.

This clonotype is judged medium-sized (0.01 to 0.1%). V and J are TRBV3-1 and TRBJ2-5; possible D gene TRBD2, 6 bases. CDR1 and CDR2 from the germline V gene are LGHDT and YNNKEL (reference sequence). This CDR3 spans 18 amino acids. V dropped 1 base and J dropped 0 bases, with 18 bases sitting between them. The CDR3 region has the DNA TGTGCCAGCAGCCAAGCTGTTGATAGCGGATCCAACCAAGAGACCCAGTACTTC. It encodes CASSQAVDSGSNQETQYF.

This clonotype was detected only a few times. Relative to the germline gene, one junction end is altered; a read error may explain this. The gene calls are TRBV7-7 and TRBJ2-5; D unclear. The CDR3 extends over 11 amino acids. Germline V gene sequence: CDR1 SSHAT, CDR2 FNYEAQ (reference sequence). CDR3 coding DNA: TGTGCTAGCAGCGCTCTGGAGACCCAGTACTTC. It yields the protein CASSALETQYF. The full variable domain, completed using reference TRBV7-7 and TRBJ2-5, is GAGVSQSPRYKVTKRGQDVTLRCDPISSHATLYWYQQALGQGPEFLTYFNYEAQPDKSGLPSDRFSAERPEGSISTLTIQRTEQRDSAMYRCASSALETQYFGPGTRLLVL.

This clonotype was counted ten times or more. The chain has TRBV12-3 or TRBV12-4 and TRBJ1-6; D perhaps matches TRBD1 (5 bases). The CDR3 runs to 11 residues. The V gene lost 6 bases and the J gene lost 9 bases, with 6 bases spanning the gap. The CDR3 region is CASSGGSPLHF. The DNA for the CDR3 is TGTGCCAGCAGCGGGGGTTCACCCCTCCACTTT.

This clonotype was seen at least ten times. The chain links TRBV5-1 to TRBJ1-1; D is perhaps TRBD1 (6 bases). Deletions cut 2 bases from V and 6 bases from J, with 11 bases between. Germline V gene sequence: CDR1 SGHRS, CDR2 YFSETQ. The CDR3 contains 13 residues. CDR3 amino acids: CASSLGGAPEAFF. As DNA, the CDR3 is TGCGCCAGCAGCTTAGGGGGGGCCCCTGAAGCTTTCTTT. Looking up the rest from reference TRBV5-1 and TRBJ1-1 gives the full variable domain: KAGVTQTPRYLIKTRGQQVTLSCSPISGHRSVSWYQQTPGQGLQFLFEYFSETQRNKGNFPGRFSGRQFSNSRSEMNVSTLELGDSALYLCASSLGGAPEAFFGQGTRLTVV.

This clonotype was counted a few times. The V call is TRBV12-3 or TRBV12-4, the J call TRBJ2-3, with TRBD2 identical over 7 bases. Trimming cost V 3 bases and J 6 bases; bases outside gene matches: 9. This CDR3 is 15 amino acids long. The CDR3 spells CASSLGTTGSDTQYF. The CDR3 nucleotides are TGTGCCAGCAGTTTGGGGACTACCGGCAGCGATACGCAGTATTTT.

This clonotype was picked up many times. CDR3 in amino acids: CASSLVGPYEQYF. The CDR3 DNA sequence: TGTGCCAGCAGCTTAGTGGGACCTTACGAGCAGTACTTC. The gene calls are TRBV7-9 and TRBJ2-7, with D perhaps assigned TRBD1 or TRBD2 (5 bases each). V shed 1 base and J shed 4 bases, with 8 bases lying between them. Germline CDR1 SEHNR, CDR2 FQNEAQ (reference sequence). The CDR3 runs 13 residues.